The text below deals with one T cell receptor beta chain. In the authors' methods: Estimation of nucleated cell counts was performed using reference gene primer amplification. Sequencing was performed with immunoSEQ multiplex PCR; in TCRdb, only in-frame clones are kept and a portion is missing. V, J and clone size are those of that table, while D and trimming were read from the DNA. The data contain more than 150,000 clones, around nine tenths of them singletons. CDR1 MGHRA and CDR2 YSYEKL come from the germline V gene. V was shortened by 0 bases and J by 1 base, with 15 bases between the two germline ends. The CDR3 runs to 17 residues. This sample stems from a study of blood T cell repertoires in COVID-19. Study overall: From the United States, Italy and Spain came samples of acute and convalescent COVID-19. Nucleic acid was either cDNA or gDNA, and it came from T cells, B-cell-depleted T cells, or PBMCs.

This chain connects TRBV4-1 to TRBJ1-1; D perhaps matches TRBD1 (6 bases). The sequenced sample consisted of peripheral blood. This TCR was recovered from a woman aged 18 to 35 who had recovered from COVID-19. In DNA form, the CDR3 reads TGCGCCAGCAGCCAAGATTCAACGACAGGACGGAACACTGAAGCTTTCTTT. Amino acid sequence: CASSQDSTTGRNTEAFF.